The clone carrying this T cell receptor beta chain was observed a few times. Its specificity is unknown. Researchers processed graft tissue to release intraepithelial and lamina propria lymphocytes. This entry is derived from a study of graft-versus-host responses after intestinal transplantation. About the research overall: Every recipient had anti-thymocyte globulin induction and roughly 3 years of tacrolimus plus steroids.

Findings of the study overall: Peak GvH clone levels in circulation were associated with early post-transplant HvG declines. Within the allografts of patients who had graft-donor T cell macrochimerism, graft-versus-host to host-versus-graft clonal ratios were high.

V lost 4 bases and J lost 4; bases outside the gene matches: 10. The CDR3 consists of 18 residues. Germline assignment: CDR1 SGDLS and CDR2 YYNGEE. Assay used: immunoSEQ multiplex PCR; TCRdb lists only in-frame clones, some missing. This sample has about 7,600 clones, with over 80% found just once. This clonotype was obtained from a human patient who received an intestinal transplant, so some T cells may come from the graft donor. Sequences were derived from ileum tissue, sampled just under 130 days after transplant. V gene TRBV9 combines with J gene TRBJ2-1; 14 bases fit TRBD2. CDR3 DNA sequence: TGTGCCAGCAGCCCAAGCCTGACTAGCGGGGGGGCTTACAATGAGCAGTTCTTC. Translating it yields CASSPSLTSGGAYNEQFF.